The text below deals with one T cell receptor (beta chain). Its matching antigen is unknown. This sample was taken from a study of Tregs in tolerant kidney transplant recipients. General observations from the study: For some patients, primers changed over time, blocking nucleotide-level comparison.

The trim removed 4 bases at V and 12 bases at J, leaving 8 bases unmatched. CDR3 length: 14 amino acids. Germline CDR1 reads SGHRS; CDR2 reads YFSETQ. Mixed chimerism was transient after nonmyeloablative marrow transplants from related graft donors. The assay was immunoSEQ multiplex PCR, and TCRdb's table has in-frame clones only and misses some. The data contain 90,000 or so clones, 80% to 95% of them singletons. J is TRBJ2-1 and V is TRBV5-1; 12 bases are shared with TRBD1. The source is a human patient who received a combined kidney and bone marrow transplant. The graft donor may have contributed some T cells. The sequences come from CD4+ T cells from blood (PBMCs), collected 12 months after the transplant. The CDR3 sequence is CASSAGQGALVQFF. The CDR3 nucleotides are TGCGCCAGCAGCGCGGGACAGGGGGCCCTCGTGCAGTTCTTC.